One sample yielded the 21 T cell receptor beta chains listed below, sequenced in a study of technical replicates of blood from several donors (dated by TCRdb to 2015 to 2018). The library was made by the immunoSEQ multiplex PCR assay. Not all clones reach the TCRdb copy of this immuneACCESS table, which keeps in-frame sequences only. Checked studies attribute under half of the gap to unresolved V genes and leave the rest unexplained. This sample comprises 55,000 to 75,000 clones, about 89% of them detected only once. Clones ranked in the top ten supply roughly 5.2% of the sample. The sample taken for sequencing was PBMCs. These TCRs come from a human donor in good health. Some clones in this sample may be carry-over from other donors' samples.

The chain combines TRBV19 with TRBJ2-1, with 9 bases lining up with TRBD2. CDR3 length: 15 residues. Germline CDR1 reads LNHDA; CDR2 reads SQIVND (reference sequence). V lost 7 bases and J lost 6; bases outside the gene matches: 10. CDR3 DNA sequence: TGTGCCAGTACCCCGCGGGGGGGCCGGTCCAATGAGCAGTTCTTC. Protein sequence: CASTPRGGRSNEQFF.

The chain couples TRBV5-1 to TRBJ2-2, with a tentative D call TRBD2 (6 bases). The CDR3 sequence is 16 residues long. Germline values: CDR1 SGHRS, CDR2 YFSETQ. Trimming shortened V by 1 base and J by 2 bases, and 12 bases separated the two germline ends. CDR3 loop: CASSLYPSANTGELFF. The CDR3 nucleotides read TGCGCCAGCAGCTTGTATCCTAGCGCTAACACCGGGGAGCTGTTTTTT.

The rearrangement links TRBV6-5 to TRBJ1-1, with D tentatively TRBD1 (5 bases). CDR3 length equals 14 residues. Germline CDR1 and CDR2: MNHEY and SVGAGI. The V end lost 5 bases, the J end lost 4 bases, and 14 bases lay between the germline ends. The CDR3 region has the DNA TGTGCCAGCAGTCGTCCCGGGGGAGGCACTGAAGCTTTCTTT. It yields the protein CASSRPGGGTEAFF.

The CDR3 spells CASSQEQGNMPFF. In DNA, the CDR3 is TGCGCCAGCAGCCAAGAACAGGGGAATATGCCTTTCTTT. The chain is built from TRBV4-3 and TRBJ1-1; 7 positions match TRBD1. Trimming cost V 0 bases and J 12 bases; bases outside gene matches: 7. The CDR3 consists of 13 residues. CDR1 and CDR2 from the germline V gene are LGHNA and YSLEER.

This clone occurred once. This rearrangement joins TRBV2 to TRBJ2-1; D possibly corresponds to TRBD2 (5 bases). The CDR3 is 15 amino acids. The V and J ends lost 6 bases and 5 bases respectively, with 17 bases between them. Looked up from germline, CDR1 is SNHLY and CDR2 is FYNNEI. Here the CDR3 reads CASSAIGGVHNEQFF. The CDR3, as DNA: TGTGCCAGCAGCGCCATAGGAGGCGTCCACAATGAGCAGTTCTTC.

The gene calls are TRBV28 and TRBJ1-1; D unclear. Per germline, CDR1 MDHEN and CDR2 SYDVKM. The CDR3 is 15 amino acids. Trimming shortened V by 1 base and J by 1 base, and 10 bases separated the two germline ends. The CDR3 sequence is CASSLSIDKNTEAFF. The DNA for the CDR3 is TGTGCCAGCAGTTTATCGATTGACAAGAACACTGAAGCTTTCTTT.

The chain couples TRBV5-4 to TRBJ2-3; 9 bases are a match to TRBD1. Germline-derived CDR1 and CDR2 are SGHNT and YYREEE (reference sequence). J gave up 5 bases and V 2 bases, and 6 bases lay outside the gene matches. This CDR3 is 15 amino acids long. This CDR3 reads CASSFNRGPGDTQYF. The CDR3 nucleotides are TGTGCCAGCAGCTTTAACAGGGGGCCAGGAGATACGCAGTATTTT.

This sequence joins TRBV4-1 and TRBJ2-7, with 7 bases matching TRBD1. Germline V lookup: CDR1 MGHRA, CDR2 YSYEKL. V lost 4 bases, J lost 4 bases, and 7 bases stayed unmatched. The CDR3 is 14 residues long. CDR3 region: CASSPRTGAYEQYF. CDR3 coding DNA: TGCGCCAGCAGCCCCCGGACAGGAGCTTACGAGCAGTACTTC.

The chain has TRBV11-2 and TRBJ1-2; D possibly corresponds to TRBD1 (6 bases). Per germline, CDR1 SGHAT and CDR2 FQNNGV. This CDR3 has 14 amino acids. Trimming cost V 3 bases and J 7 bases, with 15 bases left between them. The DNA of the CDR3 is TGTGCCAGCAGCTTCCGGGACAATTTGGGTGGCTACACCTTC. Protein: CASSFRDNLGGYTF.

CDR3 amino acids: CASGDWGNSPLHF. The CDR3 nucleotides are TGTGCCAGTGGGGACTGGGGCAATTCACCCCTCCACTTT. This chain uses TRBV19 with TRBJ1-6; tentatively, D is TRBD1 (5 bases). The germline V gene encodes CDR1 LNHDA and CDR2 SQIVND (reference sequence). V lost 8 bases, J lost 7 bases, and 12 bases lay in between. This CDR3 spans 13 amino acids. The full variable domain, in which reference TRBV19 and TRBJ1-6 provide the parts outside the CDR3, is DGGITQSPKYLFRKEGQNVTLSCEQNLNHDAMYWYRQDPGQGLRLIYYSQIVNDFQKGDIAEGYSVSREKKESFPLTVTSAQKNPTAFYLCASGDWGNSPLHFGNGTRLTVT.

This clone came up once. V gene TRBV5-4 combines with J gene TRBJ2-6, with 12 bases fitting TRBD2. Per germline, CDR1 SGHNT and CDR2 YYREEE (reference sequence). The CDR3 loop spans 18 amino acids. Trimming cost V 3 bases and J 0 bases; bases outside gene matches: 4. The CDR3 DNA sequence: TGTGCCAGCAGCTCTAGCGGGAGGGCCCCCTCTGGGGCCAACGTCCTGACTTTC. It translates to CASSSSGRAPSGANVLTF.

The chain employs TRBV9 and TRBJ2-2; 7 bases match TRBD2. Trimming at V came to 0 bases and at J to 1 base, leaving 9 bases not matched to a gene. The CDR3 extends over 18 amino acids. From germline, CDR1 is SGDLS and CDR2 YYNGEE. The CDR3 here is CASSVVPRERLNTGELFF. The CDR3 DNA is TGTGCCAGCAGCGTAGTACCGCGGGAGAGGTTGAACACCGGGGAGCTGTTTTTT. Full variable domain (remainder filled in from reference TRBV9 and TRBJ2-2): DSGVTQTPKHLITATGQRVTLRCSPRSGDLSVYWYQQSLDQGLQFLIQYYNGEERAKGNILERFSAQQFPDLHSELNLSSLELGDSALYFCASSVVPRERLNTGELFFGEGSRLTVL.

This chain uses TRBV5-6 with TRBJ1-1; 10 bases are shared with TRBD1. V dropped 4 bases and J dropped 3; count of bases not matched to a gene: 9. Per germline, CDR1 SGHDT and CDR2 YYEEEE. CDR3 length: 16 amino acids. CDR3 in amino acids: CASSPGTGAGDTEAFF. CDR3 DNA sequence: TGTGCCAGCAGCCCTGGGACAGGGGCCGGGGACACTGAAGCTTTCTTT.

This clone appeared many times. J is TRBJ2-3 and V is TRBV10-3; 8 positions agree with TRBD1. The germline gives CDR1 ENHRY, CDR2 SYGVKD. The CDR3 is made up of 14 amino acids. J lost 3 bases, V lost 7 bases, and 6 bases had no gene match. The CDR3 protein is CAITADRETDTQYF. The DNA for the CDR3 is TGTGCCATCACGGCGGACAGGGAAACAGATACGCAGTATTTT.

The chain is built from TRBV13 and TRBJ2-2; TRBD1 matches 7 bases. The CDR3 runs to 19 residues. CDR1 is PRHDT, CDR2 FYEKMQ, per germline (reference sequence). Trimming took 1 base from V and 1 from J; bases not matched to a gene: 12. This CDR3 is CASSLESRAGGKNTGELFF. In DNA form, the CDR3 reads TGTGCCAGCAGCTTAGAGTCTCGGGCAGGGGGAAAGAACACCGGGGAGCTGTTTTTT.

The genes are TRBV6-1 and TRBJ1-2, with TRBD1 matching 11 bases. The CDR3 is made up of 16 amino acids. The V gene's germline CDR1 is MNHNS and CDR2 SASEGT. Trimming cost V 4 bases and J 2 bases; bases outside gene matches: 6. The DNA of the CDR3 is TGTGCCAGCAGTGTCTTAGGGACAGGGGGAAACTATGGCTACACCTTC. Translating gives CASSVLGTGGNYGYTF.

The J gene is TRBJ2-2, the V gene TRBV18; D unresolved. V was cut by 5 bases and J by 4 bases, with 11 bases left in between. Germline-derived CDR1 and CDR2 are KGHSH and LQKENI. This CDR3 region has 14 residues. The CDR3 DNA is TGTGCCAGCTCATTAACACGAAGCACCGGGGAGCTGTTTTTT. As protein: CASSLTRSTGELFF.

The gene calls are TRBV6-6 and TRBJ1-1; the D gene is possibly TRBD1 (6 bases). V lost 10 bases and J lost 4, with 10 bases in between. The CDR3 has 11 residues. The germline V gene encodes CDR1 MNHNY and CDR2 SVGAGI (reference sequence). The CDR3 sequence is CATGGPTEAFF. The DNA of the CDR3 is TGTGCCACCGGGGGGCCCACTGAAGCTTTCTTT.

This clone has just one count. The V call is TRBV19, the J call TRBJ2-3, with 13 bases identical to TRBD2. CDR3 length equals 15 residues. The germline V gene has CDR1 LNHDA and CDR2 SQIVND (reference sequence). V lost 6 bases to trimming and J lost 6 bases; unmatched junction nucleotides: 6. CDR3 DNA sequence: TGTGCCAGTAGCACTAGCGGGGGGGCCGGGGATACGCAGTATTTT. Protein product: CASSTSGGAGDTQYF.

The chain has TRBV19 and TRBJ1-2; a possible D gene is TRBD1 (5 bases). This CDR3 spans 13 amino acids. With 3 bases removed from V and 2 bases from J, the gap between germline ends came to 7 bases. Germline assignment: CDR1 LNHDA and CDR2 SQIVND (reference sequence). The CDR3 nucleotides read TGTGCCAGTAGTATGCGGGGGAACTATGGCTACACCTTC. Its protein is CASSMRGNYGYTF. The whole variable domain, filled in from reference TRBV19 and TRBJ1-2, reads DGGITQSPKYLFRKEGQNVTLSCEQNLNHDAMYWYRQDPGQGLRLIYYSQIVNDFQKGDIAEGYSVSREKKESFPLTVTSAQKNPTAFYLCASSMRGNYGYTFGSGTRLTVV.

The chain recombines TRBV6-6 with TRBJ1-6; D gene unclear. Between the trimmed V and J ends, which lost 4 bases and 10 bases, there was a span of 11 bases. This CDR3 has 13 amino acids. The germline gives CDR1 MNHNY, CDR2 SVGAGI (reference sequence). The CDR3 DNA reads as TGTGCCAGCAGTTCTACAGTCTTCTCACCCCTCCACTTT. Amino acids: CASSSTVFSPLHF.